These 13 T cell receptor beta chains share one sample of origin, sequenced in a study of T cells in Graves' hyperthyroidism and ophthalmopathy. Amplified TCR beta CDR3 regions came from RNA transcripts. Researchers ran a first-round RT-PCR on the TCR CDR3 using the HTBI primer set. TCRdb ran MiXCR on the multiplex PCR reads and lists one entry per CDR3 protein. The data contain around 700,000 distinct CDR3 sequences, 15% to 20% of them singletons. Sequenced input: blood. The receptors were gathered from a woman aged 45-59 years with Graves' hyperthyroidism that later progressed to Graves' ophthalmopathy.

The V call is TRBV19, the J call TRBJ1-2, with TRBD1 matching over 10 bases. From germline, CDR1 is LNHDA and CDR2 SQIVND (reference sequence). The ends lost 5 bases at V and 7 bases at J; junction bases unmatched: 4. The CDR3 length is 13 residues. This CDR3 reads CASSGTGVPGYTF. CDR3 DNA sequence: TGTGCCAGTAGTGGGACAGGGGTGCCTGGCTACACCTTC.

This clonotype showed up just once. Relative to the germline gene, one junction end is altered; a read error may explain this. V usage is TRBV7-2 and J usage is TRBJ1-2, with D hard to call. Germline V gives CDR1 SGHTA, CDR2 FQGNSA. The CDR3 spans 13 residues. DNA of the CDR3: TGTGCCAGCAGCTTAGGCCACGGCGATGGCTGCACCTTC. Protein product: CASSLGHGDGCTF.

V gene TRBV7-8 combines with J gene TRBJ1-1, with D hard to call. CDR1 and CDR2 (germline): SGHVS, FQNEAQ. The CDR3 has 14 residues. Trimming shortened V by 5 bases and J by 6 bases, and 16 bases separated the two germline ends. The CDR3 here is CASSRRGERAEAFF. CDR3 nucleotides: TGTGCCAGCAGCCGGCGGGGAGAGCGGGCTGAAGCTTTCTTT. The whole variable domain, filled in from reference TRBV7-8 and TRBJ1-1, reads GAGVSQSPRYKVAKRGQDVALRCDPISGHVSLFWYQQALGQGPEFLTYFQNEAQLDKSGLPSDRFFAERPEGSVSTLKIQRTQQEDSAVYLCASSRRGERAEAFFGQGTRLTVV.

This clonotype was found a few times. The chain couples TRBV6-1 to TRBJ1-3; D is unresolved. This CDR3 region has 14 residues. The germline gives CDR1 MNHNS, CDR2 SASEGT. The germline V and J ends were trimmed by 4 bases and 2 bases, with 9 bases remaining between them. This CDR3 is CASSASVAGNTIYF. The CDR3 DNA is TGTGCCAGCAGTGCCAGTGTTGCTGGAAACACCATATATTTT.

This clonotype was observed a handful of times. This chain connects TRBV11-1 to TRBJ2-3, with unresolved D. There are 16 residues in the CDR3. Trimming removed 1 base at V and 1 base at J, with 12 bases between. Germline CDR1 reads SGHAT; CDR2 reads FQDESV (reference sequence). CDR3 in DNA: TGTGCCAGCAGCTTAGGCTCTGCTACCGGCACAGATACGCAGTATTTT. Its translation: CASSLGSATGTDTQYF.

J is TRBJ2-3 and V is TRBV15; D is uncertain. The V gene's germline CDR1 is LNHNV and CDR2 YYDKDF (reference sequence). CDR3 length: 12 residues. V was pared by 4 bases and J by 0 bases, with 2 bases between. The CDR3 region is CATSTSTDTQYF. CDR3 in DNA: TGTGCCACCAGCACCAGCACAGATACGCAGTATTTT. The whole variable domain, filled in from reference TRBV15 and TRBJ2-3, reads DAMVIQNPRYQVTQFGKPVTLSCSQTLNHNVMYWYQQKSSQAPKLLFHYYDKDFNNEADTPDNFQSRRPNTSFCFLDIRSPGLGDTAMYLCATSTSTDTQYFGPGTRLTVL.

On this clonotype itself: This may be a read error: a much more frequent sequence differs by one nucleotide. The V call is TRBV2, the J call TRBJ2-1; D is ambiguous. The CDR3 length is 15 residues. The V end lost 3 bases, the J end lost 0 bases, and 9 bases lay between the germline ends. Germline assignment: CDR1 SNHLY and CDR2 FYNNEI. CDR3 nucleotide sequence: TGTGCCAGCAGTGATCAGTTGCTCTCCTACAATGAGCAGTTCTTC. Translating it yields CASSDQLLSYNEQFF.

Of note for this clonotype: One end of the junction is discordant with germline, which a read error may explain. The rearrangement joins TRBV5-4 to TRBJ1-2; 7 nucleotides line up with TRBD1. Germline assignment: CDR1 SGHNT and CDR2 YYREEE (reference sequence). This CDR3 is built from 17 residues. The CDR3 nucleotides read TGTGCCAGCAGCGTATCCGGGACAGCCCAAATTGGCTATAGCTACACCTTC. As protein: CASSVSGTAQIGYSYTF. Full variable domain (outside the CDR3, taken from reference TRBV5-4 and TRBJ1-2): ETGVTQSPTHLIKTRGQQVTLRCSSQSGHNTVSWYQQALGQGPQFIFQYYREEENGRGNFPPRFSGLQFPNYSSELNVNALELDDSALYLCASSVSGTAQIGYSYTFGSGTRLTVV.

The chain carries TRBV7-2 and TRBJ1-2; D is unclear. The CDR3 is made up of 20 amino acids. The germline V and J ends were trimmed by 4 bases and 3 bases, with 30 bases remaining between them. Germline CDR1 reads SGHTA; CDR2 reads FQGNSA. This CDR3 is CASSYSLIGDELGRYYGYTF. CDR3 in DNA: TGTGCCAGCAGCTATAGCCTAATCGGGGATGAACTAGGACGGTACTATGGCTACACCTTC. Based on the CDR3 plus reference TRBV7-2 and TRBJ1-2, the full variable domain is GAGVSQSPSNKVTEKGKDVELRCDPISGHTALYWYRQSLGQGLEFLIYFQGNSAPDKSGLPSDRFSAERTGGSVSTLTIQRTQQEDSAVYLCASSYSLIGDELGRYYGYTFGSGTRLTVV.

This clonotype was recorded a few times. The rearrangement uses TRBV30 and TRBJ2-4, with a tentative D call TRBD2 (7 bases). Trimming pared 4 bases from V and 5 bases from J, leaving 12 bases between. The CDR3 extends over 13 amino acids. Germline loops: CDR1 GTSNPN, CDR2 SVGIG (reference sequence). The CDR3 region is CAWNRGAENIQYF. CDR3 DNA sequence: TGTGCCTGGAATCGGGGGGCAGAAAACATTCAGTACTTC.

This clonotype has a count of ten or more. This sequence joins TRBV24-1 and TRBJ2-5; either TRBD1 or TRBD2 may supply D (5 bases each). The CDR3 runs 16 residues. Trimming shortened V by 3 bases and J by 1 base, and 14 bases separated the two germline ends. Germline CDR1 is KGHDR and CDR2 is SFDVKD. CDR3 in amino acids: CATSDLSGPSQETQYF. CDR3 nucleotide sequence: TGTGCCACCAGTGATCTTTCGGGGCCTTCCCAAGAGACCCAGTACTTC.

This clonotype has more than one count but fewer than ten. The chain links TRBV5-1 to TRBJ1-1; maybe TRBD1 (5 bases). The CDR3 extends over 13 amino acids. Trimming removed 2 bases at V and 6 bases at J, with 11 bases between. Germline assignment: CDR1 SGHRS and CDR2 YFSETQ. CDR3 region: CASSFGGASEAFF. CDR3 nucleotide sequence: TGCGCCAGCAGCTTTGGTGGGGCATCTGAAGCTTTCTTT.

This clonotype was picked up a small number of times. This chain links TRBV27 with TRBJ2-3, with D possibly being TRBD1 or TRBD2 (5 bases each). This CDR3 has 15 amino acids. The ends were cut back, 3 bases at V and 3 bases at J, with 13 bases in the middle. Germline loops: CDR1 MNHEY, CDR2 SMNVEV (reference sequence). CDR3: CASSFLPGRTDTQYF. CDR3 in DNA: TGTGCCAGCAGTTTCTTACCGGGACGAACAGATACGCAGTATTTT.